This paragraph reports one T cell receptor (beta chain). Per germline, CDR1 MNHEY and CDR2 SMNVEV (reference sequence). V was shortened by 2 bases and J by 3 bases, with 8 bases between the two germline ends. This CDR3 comprises 14 residues. Attached unique molecular identifiers marked individual cDNA molecules. One entry per CDR3 protein, called by TCRdb with MiXCR from the 5' RACE reads. The sample lists tens of thousands of distinct CDR3 sequences; approximately 15% were seen once. The sample comes from a study of early T cells in non-severe SARS-CoV-2 infection. The chain is built from TRBV27 and TRBJ1-5; D might be TRBD1 (5 bases). Sample: whole blood. The clonotype was recovered from an adult who was a healthcare worker with PCR-confirmed SARS-CoV-2 infection or an uninfected control (not recorded which). CDR3 protein: CASSLQGFNQPQHF. CDR3 DNA: TGTGCCAGCAGTTTACAGGGTTTCAATCAGCCCCAGCATTTT.